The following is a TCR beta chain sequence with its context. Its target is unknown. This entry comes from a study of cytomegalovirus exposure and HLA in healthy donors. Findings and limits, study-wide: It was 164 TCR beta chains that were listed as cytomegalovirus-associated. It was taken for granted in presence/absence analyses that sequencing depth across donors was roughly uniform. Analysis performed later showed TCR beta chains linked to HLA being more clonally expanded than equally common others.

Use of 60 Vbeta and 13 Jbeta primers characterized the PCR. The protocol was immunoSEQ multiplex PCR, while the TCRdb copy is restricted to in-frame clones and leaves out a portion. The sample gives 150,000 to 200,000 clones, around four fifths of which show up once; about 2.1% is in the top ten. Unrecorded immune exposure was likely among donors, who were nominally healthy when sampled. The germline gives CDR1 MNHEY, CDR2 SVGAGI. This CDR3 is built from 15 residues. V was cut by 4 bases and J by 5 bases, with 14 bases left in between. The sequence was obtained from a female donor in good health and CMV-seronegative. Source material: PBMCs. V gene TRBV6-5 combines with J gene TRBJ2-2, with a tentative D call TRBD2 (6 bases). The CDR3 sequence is CASSSRGSGTGELFF. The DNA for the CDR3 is TGTGCCAGCAGTTCGCGGGGCTCCGGAACCGGGGAGCTGTTTTTT.